This T cell receptor (beta chain) was retrieved from a study of T cell repertoires in cytomegalovirus infection. General observations from the study: It was HLA-C-restricted CMV-specific TCR beta clonotypes that dominated the response ex vivo.

This CDR3 comprises 14 residues. Per the germline V gene, CDR1 is SGHDT and CDR2 is YYEEEE. The V gene end was trimmed by 4 bases and the J gene end by 4 bases; junction bases not matched to a gene: 6. In the case of this clonotype: What it recognizes is unknown.

TCRdb reprocessed the reads with MiXCR, giving one entry per CDR3 protein. The sample carries nearly 450,000 distinct CDR3 sequences, around 32% recorded once. The gene calls are TRBV5-6 and TRBJ2-7; 9 positions match TRBD2. This sequence originates from a human donor in good health (CMV status not recorded). Some clones in this sample may be carry-over from other donors' samples. Sequencing used PBMCs. The DNA for the CDR3 is TGTGCCAGCAGCCGGACGACTAGCGGTTACGAGCAGTACTTC. This sequence encodes CASSRTTSGYEQYF.